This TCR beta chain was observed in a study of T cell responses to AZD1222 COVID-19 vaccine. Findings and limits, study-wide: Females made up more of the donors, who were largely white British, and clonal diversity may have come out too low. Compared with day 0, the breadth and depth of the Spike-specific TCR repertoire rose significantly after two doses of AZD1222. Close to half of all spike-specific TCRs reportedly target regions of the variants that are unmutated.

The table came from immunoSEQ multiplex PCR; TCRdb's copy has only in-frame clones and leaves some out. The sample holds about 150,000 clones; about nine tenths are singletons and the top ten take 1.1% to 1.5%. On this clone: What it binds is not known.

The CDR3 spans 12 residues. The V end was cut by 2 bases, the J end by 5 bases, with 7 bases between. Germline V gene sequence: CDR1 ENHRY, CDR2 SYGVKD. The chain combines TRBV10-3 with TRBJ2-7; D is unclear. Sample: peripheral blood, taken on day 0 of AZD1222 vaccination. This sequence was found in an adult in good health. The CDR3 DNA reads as TGTGCCATCAGTGAGCGGAGAAACGAGCAGTACTTC. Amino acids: CAISERRNEQYF.